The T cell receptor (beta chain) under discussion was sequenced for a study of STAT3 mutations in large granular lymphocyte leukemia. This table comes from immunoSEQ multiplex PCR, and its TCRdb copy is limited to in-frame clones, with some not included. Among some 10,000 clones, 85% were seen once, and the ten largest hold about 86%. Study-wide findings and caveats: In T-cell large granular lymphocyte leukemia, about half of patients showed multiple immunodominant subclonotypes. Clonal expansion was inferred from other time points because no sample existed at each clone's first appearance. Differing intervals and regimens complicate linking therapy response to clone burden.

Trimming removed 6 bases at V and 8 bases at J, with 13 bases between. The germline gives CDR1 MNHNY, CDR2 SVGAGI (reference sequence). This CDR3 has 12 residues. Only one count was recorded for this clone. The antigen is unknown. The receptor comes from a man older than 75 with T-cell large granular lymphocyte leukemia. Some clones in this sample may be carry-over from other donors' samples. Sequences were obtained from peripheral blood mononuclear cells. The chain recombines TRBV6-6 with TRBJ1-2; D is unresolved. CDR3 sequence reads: CASSLQRLGYTF. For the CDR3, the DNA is TGTGCCAGCAGCCTACAGCGTTTGGGCTACACCTTC.